One sample yielded the 24 T cell receptor beta chains listed below, sequenced in a study of blood T cell repertoires in COVID-19. Some clones are missing from TCRdb's copy, which holds only in-frame ones; the method was immunoSEQ multiplex PCR. The table records around 63,000 clones, 80% to 90% of them present only once. The sequenced sample consisted of peripheral blood. The receptor set was obtained from a woman aged 60 to 75 with COVID-19, enrolled during active disease.

This sequence joins TRBV19 and TRBJ2-7, with D possibly matching TRBD2 (5 bases). Trimming took off 5 bases at V and 7 bases at J, with 12 bases between the two ends. This CDR3 has 12 residues. Germline V CDR1 and CDR2: LNHDA, SQIVND (reference sequence). The CDR3 sequence is CASSSLSGEQYF. The CDR3 nucleotides read TGTGCCAGTAGTTCCCTTTCGGGGGAGCAGTACTTC.

The rearrangement links TRBV5-1 to TRBJ2-7; 9 bases are a match to TRBD2. The junction had 6 bases not matched to a gene; V was cut back by 4 bases and J by 4 bases. The length of the CDR3 is 14 residues. Germline values: CDR1 SGHRS, CDR2 YFSETQ. The CDR3 loop is CASSKLTSGYEQYF. The CDR3 coding sequence is TGCGCCAGCAGCAAACTGACTAGCGGATACGAGCAGTACTTC.

V is TRBV15 and J is TRBJ2-5, with D possibly matching TRBD1 (7 bases). The CDR3 spans 17 residues. Germline CDR1 is LNHNV and CDR2 is YYDKDF (reference sequence). V was cut by 6 bases and J by 4 bases, with 24 bases left in between. The CDR3, as DNA: TGTGCCACCAGTAATCGACAGGGAGGTTTGGGGAGAGAGACCCAGTACTTC. This codes for CATSNRQGGLGRETQYF.

The chain recombines TRBV11-2 with TRBJ1-4; 7 nucleotides agree with TRBD1. The trim removed 8 bases at V and 0 bases at J, leaving 6 bases unmatched. The germline CDR1 and CDR2 sequences are SGHAT and FQNNGV. The CDR3 covers 15 residues. The CDR3 DNA reads TGTGCCAGCTTTAAAGGGGGCTCAACTAATGAAAAACTGTTTTTT. As protein: CASFKGGSTNEKLFF. The full variable domain, in which reference TRBV11-2 and TRBJ1-4 provide the parts outside the CDR3, is EAGVAQSPRYKIIEKRQSVAFWCNPISGHATLYWYQQILGQGPKLLIQFQNNGVVDDSQLPKDRFSAERLKGVDSTLKIQPAKLEDSAVYLCASFKGGSTNEKLFFGSGTQLSVL.

The rearrangement joins TRBV30 to TRBJ1-2, with 8 bases fitting TRBD1. J gave up 4 bases and V 3 bases, and 7 bases lay outside the gene matches. The CDR3 runs to 14 residues. Germline CDR1 GTSNPN, CDR2 SVGIG (reference sequence). The DNA of the CDR3 is TGTGCCTGGAGCTTGACAGGGGCGTCCTATGGCTACACCTTC. Translated, it gives CAWSLTGASYGYTF. Looking up the rest from reference TRBV30 and TRBJ1-2 gives the full variable domain: SQTIHQWPATLVQPVGSPLSLECTVEGTSNPNLYWYRQAAGRGLQLLFYSVGIGQISSEVPQNLSASRPQDRQFILSSKKLLLSDSGFYLCAWSLTGASYGYTFGSGTRLTVV.

The chain is built from TRBV7-8 and TRBJ1-4; D gene uncertain. The CDR3 extends over 14 amino acids. The V gene's germline CDR1 is SGHVS and CDR2 FQNEAQ. Trimming took off 6 bases at V and 0 bases at J, with 8 bases between the two ends. The CDR3, as DNA: TGTGCCAGCAGGCAACAGACAACTAATGAAAAACTGTTTTTT. Protein: CASRQQTTNEKLFF.

The J gene is TRBJ2-5, the V gene TRBV28; 7 bases map to TRBD2. The CDR3 runs 14 residues. CDR1 and CDR2 (germline): MDHEN, SYDVKM. The V and J ends lost 2 bases and 2 bases, in that order; junction bases with no gene match: 2. The CDR3 region has the DNA TGTGCCAGCAGTTTAGCGGGGGTACAAGAGACCCAGTACTTC. Translated: CASSLAGVQETQYF.

The J gene is TRBJ2-7, the V gene TRBV30, with 8 bases identical to TRBD1. Per germline, CDR1 GTSNPN and CDR2 SVGIG (reference sequence). The V segment lost 0 bases and the J segment 3 bases; nucleotides outside the gene matches: 4. The length of the CDR3 is 14 residues. Here the CDR3 DNA reads TGTGCCTGGAGTGTACCCGACAGGGGCTACGAGCAGTACTTC. Its protein is CAWSVPDRGYEQYF.

This clone was seen once. The V call is TRBV7-9, the J call TRBJ2-5, with 10 bases that match TRBD2. V trimming: 5 bases; J trimming: 1 base; junction bases outside the gene matches: 1. CDR1 and CDR2 from the germline V gene are SEHNR and FQNEAQ (reference sequence). This CDR3 spans 14 amino acids. CDR3 coding DNA: TGTGCCAGCAGCCGGACTAGCGGCCAAGAGACCCAGTACTTC. Translated: CASSRTSGQETQYF.

The chain employs TRBV7-9 and TRBJ1-4; no reliable D call. This CDR3 has 15 amino acids. The V end lost 2 bases, the J end lost 7 bases, and 14 bases lay between the germline ends. In germline, CDR1 is SEHNR, CDR2 FQNEAQ (reference sequence). The chain's CDR3 is CASSLTSGRGEKLFF. The CDR3 DNA is TGTGCCAGCAGCTTAACGTCCGGCAGAGGTGAAAAACTGTTTTTT.

This clone was seen a few times. The chain carries TRBV12-3 or TRBV12-4 and TRBJ1-6; D not certain. The CDR3 runs 13 residues. Trimming took 3 bases from V and 6 from J, leaving 6 bases between them. CDR3 sequence reads: CASSLGSNSPLHF. In nucleotides, the CDR3 is TGTGCCAGCAGTTTGGGCAGTAATTCACCCCTCCACTTT.

The V call is TRBV11-2, the J call TRBJ2-7; D not certain. Trimming took 3 bases from V and 9 from J, leaving 9 bases between them. Germline V gives CDR1 SGHAT, CDR2 FQNNGV. The CDR3 extends over 11 amino acids. This CDR3 reads CASSFDRGQYF. The DNA for the CDR3 is TGTGCCAGCAGCTTTGATCGAGGGCAGTACTTC. The full variable domain, its missing parts supplied by reference TRBV11-2 and TRBJ2-7, is EAGVAQSPRYKIIEKRQSVAFWCNPISGHATLYWYQQILGQGPKLLIQFQNNGVVDDSQLPKDRFSAERLKGVDSTLKIQPAKLEDSAVYLCASSFDRGQYFGPGTRLTVT.

The V gene is TRBV7-6, the J gene TRBJ1-1, with 8 positions matching TRBD1. The germline V gene encodes CDR1 SGHVS and CDR2 FNYEAQ. This CDR3 comprises 14 residues. V lost 3 bases and J lost 10; bases outside the gene matches: 10. CDR3 sequence reads: CASSLGQDAGLAFF. The DNA of the CDR3 is TGTGCCAGCAGCTTGGGACAGGACGCGGGTTTAGCTTTCTTT. The full variable domain, with the rest looked up from reference TRBV7-6 and TRBJ1-1, is GAGVSQSPRYKVTKRGQDVALRCDPISGHVSLYWYRQALGQGPEFLTYFNYEAQQDKSGLPNDRFSAERPEGSISTLTIQRTEQRDSAMYRCASSLGQDAGLAFFGQGTRLTVV.

This sequence joins TRBV24-1 and TRBJ2-7; 8 bases are a match to TRBD2. Trimming took 8 bases from V and 1 from J; bases not matched to a gene: 6. Looked up from germline, CDR1 is KGHDR and CDR2 is SFDVKD. This CDR3 contains 14 residues. This CDR3 reads CATIRLANSYEQYF. The CDR3 DNA reads as TGTGCCACCATTCGACTAGCGAATTCCTACGAGCAGTACTTC.

The J gene is TRBJ2-7, the V gene TRBV9; possibly TRBD2 for D (5 bases). This CDR3 spans 16 amino acids. Trimming cost V 0 bases and J 0 bases, with 13 bases left between them. CDR1 and CDR2 (germline): SGDLS, YYNGEE. The CDR3 region is CASSVGRAQSSYEQYF. CDR3 in DNA: TGTGCCAGCAGCGTAGGGCGGGCCCAGAGCTCCTACGAGCAGTACTTC.

The count of this clone is one. This chain links TRBV3-1 (or the pseudogene TRBV3-2) with TRBJ1-1, with 8 bases that match TRBD1. This CDR3 has 14 residues. Trimming cost V 0 bases and J 4 bases; bases outside gene matches: 1. CDR1 is LGHDT and CDR2 is YNNKEL in the germline V gene (reference sequence). The CDR3 DNA follows: TGTGCCAGCAGCCAAGAAACAGGGGGCACTGAAGCTTTCTTT. Protein sequence: CASSQETGGTEAFF.

V gene TRBV7-2 combines with J gene TRBJ2-1; 7 nucleotides line up with TRBD2. This CDR3 contains 15 residues. Unmatched junction bases numbered 4, after V lost 4 bases and J lost 1 base. Germline CDR1 reads SGHTA; CDR2 reads FQGNSA. The CDR3 DNA sequence: TGTGCCAGCAGCTCCCGGACTAGTTCCTACAATGAGCAGTTCTTC. Residues: CASSSRTSSYNEQFF.

This sequence joins TRBV4-1 and TRBJ1-1, with a possible D match to TRBD1 (5 bases). The germline V and J ends were trimmed by 1 base and 9 bases, with 18 bases remaining between them. The germline CDR1 and CDR2 sequences are MGHRA and YSYEKL. The CDR3 totals 15 residues. The CDR3 sequence: CASSQGRGAAVQAFF. In DNA, the CDR3 is TGCGCCAGCAGCCAAGGGAGGGGAGCGGCAGTTCAAGCTTTCTTT.

The chain recombines TRBV19 with TRBJ2-7; maybe TRBD2 (5 bases). V shed 1 base and J shed 2 bases, with 12 bases lying between them. The germline gives CDR1 LNHDA, CDR2 SQIVND (reference sequence). The CDR3 covers 15 residues. The CDR3 sequence: CASSIGRTATYEQYF. CDR3 DNA sequence: TGTGCCAGTAGTATAGGACGGACTGCTACCTACGAGCAGTACTTC.

The chain carries TRBV6-5 and TRBJ2-1, with TRBD2 matching 8 bases. The junction had 7 bases not matched to a gene; V was cut back by 3 bases and J by 3 bases. The V gene's germline CDR1 is MNHEY and CDR2 SVGAGI. The CDR3 is 16 amino acids. Here the CDR3 DNA reads TGTGCCAGCAGTTATAGGCTAGCGGGCTTCTACAATGAGCAGTTCTTC. Its translation is CASSYRLAGFYNEQFF.

CDR3 protein: CASSSAGRSGGYTF. CDR3 in DNA: TGTGCCAGCAGCTCCGCGGGACGGTCTGGTGGCTACACCTTC. The chain joins TRBV11-1 to TRBJ1-2, with D tentatively TRBD1 (5 bases). The germline V and J ends were trimmed by 4 bases and 7 bases, with 16 bases remaining between them. The CDR3 has 14 residues. Germline CDR1 SGHAT, CDR2 FQDESV (reference sequence).

The chain joins TRBV12-3 or TRBV12-4 to TRBJ1-1, with D hard to call. Trimming stripped 3 bases from V and 11 bases from J, with 16 bases between. The CDR3 consists of 13 residues. The CDR3 is CASSFNGRTGAFF. CDR3 coding DNA: TGTGCCAGCAGTTTTAACGGGCGAACGGGGGCTTTCTTT.

The V call is TRBV29-1, the J call TRBJ1-2, with D perhaps TRBD1 (6 bases). The CDR3 runs 13 residues. The germline V and J ends were trimmed by 4 bases and 2 bases, with 11 bases remaining between them. Germline CDR1 SQVTM, CDR2 ANQGSEA. The CDR3 loop reads CSVGSGVNYGYTF. CDR3 sequence (DNA): TGCAGCGTTGGGTCAGGGGTCAACTATGGCTACACCTTC.

The V and J genes are TRBV4-1 and TRBJ1-5, with 7 bases lining up with TRBD1. The CDR3 is 15 residues long. The V segment lost 0 bases and the J segment 7 bases; nucleotides outside the gene matches: 6. Germline V CDR1 and CDR2: MGHRA, YSYEKL. The CDR3: CASSQEVYRGQPQHF. The CDR3 DNA is TGCGCCAGCAGCCAAGAGGTCTACAGGGGCCAGCCCCAGCATTTT.